This entry lists 23 T cell receptor beta chains sequenced from one sample in a study of CD8+ T cells in alopecia areata. Treatment of the sample: oral pan-JAK inhibitor, 5-10 mg twice daily. Once RNA had been extracted, it was reverse transcribed into cDNA to act as the sequencing template. The protocol was immunoSEQ multiplex PCR, while the TCRdb copy is restricted to in-frame clones and leaves out a portion. The sample shows about 140,000 clones, 70% to 90% of them seen only once. The source material was CD8+ T cells sorted from blood, sampled at week 4, from a patient treated with tofacitinib. The receptors originated from a human donor with alopecia areata.

V usage is TRBV2 and J usage is TRBJ2-7; either TRBD1 or TRBD2 may supply D (6 bases each). This CDR3 has 12 amino acids. Trimming removed 6 bases at V and 5 bases at J, with 11 bases between. Germline CDR1 reads SNHLY; CDR2 reads FYNNEI. The CDR3 nucleotides read TGTGCCAGCAGGGACTACAGGGACGAGCAGTACTTC. It specifies CASRDYRDEQYF. The full variable domain, in which reference TRBV2 and TRBJ2-7 provide the parts outside the CDR3, is EPEVTQTPSHQVTQMGQEVILRCVPISNHLYFYWYRQILGQKVEFLVSFYNNEISEKSEIFDDQFSVERPDGSNFTLKIRSTKLEDSAMYFCASRDYRDEQYFGPGTRLTVT.

The CDR3 nucleotides are TGTGCCAGCAGTTATTTTTTGCCCCAGCATTTT. Protein: CASSYFLPQHF. J is TRBJ1-5 and V is TRBV27; D is ambiguous. With 4 bases removed from V and 9 bases from J, the gap between germline ends came to 7 bases. Germline V gene data show CDR1 as MNHEY and CDR2 as SMNVEV (reference sequence). The CDR3 loop spans 11 amino acids.

This chain uses TRBV14 with TRBJ2-7; no definite D call. V was trimmed by 1 base and J by 6 bases, leaving 7 bases between them. Germline assignment: CDR1 SGHDN and CDR2 FVKESK. This CDR3 has 12 residues. CDR3 sequence: CASSQGVREQYF. CDR3 bases: TGTGCCAGCAGCCAAGGTGTTCGCGAGCAGTACTTC.

Comment on this clone: A read error may account for a junction end that differs from germline. This chain joins TRBV15 and TRBJ2-1, with 10 bases that match TRBD2. Germline CDR1 is LNHNV and CDR2 is YYDKDF (reference sequence). CDR3 length: 15 residues. CDR3 region: CATSGELAGNNEQFF. The DNA for the CDR3 is TGTGCCACCAGCGGAGAACTAGCGGGGAACAATGAGCAGTTCTTC.

This sequence joins TRBV18 and TRBJ2-3; D not resolved. CDR1 and CDR2 (germline): KGHSH, LQKENI. Between the trimmed V and J ends, which lost 3 bases and 9 bases, there was a span of 13 bases. The CDR3 has 13 amino acids. CDR3 region: CASSPLDRRTQYF. In DNA, the CDR3 is TGTGCCAGCTCACCCCTGGACCGCCGGACGCAGTATTTT.

This chain joins TRBV4-1 and TRBJ2-7, with D perhaps matching TRBD1 (5 bases). Germline CDR1 reads MGHRA; CDR2 reads YSYEKL. There are 14 residues in the CDR3. Trimming shortened V by 4 bases and J by 2 bases, and 12 bases separated the two germline ends. In nucleotides, the CDR3 is TGCGCCAGCAGCCCCAAACAGGCTACCTACGAGCAGTACTTC. This encodes CASSPKQATYEQYF.

The chain recombines TRBV4-1 with TRBJ1-5; D remains unclear. In germline, CDR1 is MGHRA, CDR2 YSYEKL. V lost 0 bases to trimming and J lost 6 bases, with 9 bases between them. CDR3 length: 14 residues. DNA for the CDR3: TGCGCCAGCAGCCAAGAAGGAGCCTTTCAGCCCCAGCATTTT. This codes for CASSQEGAFQPQHF.

This clone has a single count. The chain links TRBV9 to TRBJ1-1; a possible D gene is TRBD1 (5 bases). This CDR3 comprises 14 residues. Germline CDR1 is SGDLS and CDR2 is YYNGEE. Trimming took off 4 bases at V and 4 bases at J, with 14 bases between the two ends. The CDR3 protein is CASSSSGGGTEAFF. The CDR3 nucleotides read TGTGCCAGCAGCTCCTCCGGGGGAGGCACTGAAGCTTTCTTT.

The V call is TRBV10-3, the J call TRBJ2-3; weak D call: TRBD2 (6 bases). Germline CDR1 reads ENHRY; CDR2 reads SYGVKD. Trimming took off 2 bases at V and 5 bases at J, with 11 bases between the two ends. The CDR3 extends over 14 amino acids. This chain's CDR3 is CAISEGTGRDTQYF. The CDR3 coding sequence is TGTGCCATCAGTGAGGGGACCGGGAGAGATACGCAGTATTTT.

This clone was counted a few times. The rearrangement joins TRBV6-1 to TRBJ1-1; a possible D gene is TRBD1 (6 bases). Germline V gene data show CDR1 as MNHNS and CDR2 as SASEGT. Deletions cut 7 bases from V and 1 base from J, with 13 bases between. CDR3 length equals 14 residues. CDR3 sequence: CASKLAGENTEAFF. The CDR3 DNA reads TGTGCCAGCAAACTTGCAGGGGAGAACACTGAAGCTTTCTTT.

This chain uses TRBV9 with TRBJ2-5, with D tentatively TRBD1 (5 bases). The germline V and J ends were trimmed by 0 bases and 5 bases, with 14 bases remaining between them. CDR1 is SGDLS, CDR2 YYNGEE, per germline. CDR3 size: 15 residues. The chain's CDR3 is CASSVGGAHGETQYF. The CDR3 bases are TGTGCCAGCAGCGTAGGTGGGGCCCACGGGGAGACCCAGTACTTC.

This chain connects TRBV5-1 to TRBJ2-3, with 12 bases aligning to TRBD2. V shed 4 bases, J shed 4 bases, and the junction held 10 bases outside the gene matches. There are 17 residues in the CDR3. Germline loops: CDR1 SGHRS, CDR2 YFSETQ. CDR3 sequence: CASSPSLAGGQADTQYF. DNA of the CDR3: TGCGCCAGCAGCCCGTCTCTAGCGGGAGGGCAGGCAGATACGCAGTATTTT. Based on the CDR3 plus reference TRBV5-1 and TRBJ2-3, the full variable domain is KAGVTQTPRYLIKTRGQQVTLSCSPISGHRSVSWYQQTPGQGLQFLFEYFSETQRNKGNFPGRFSGRQFSNSRSEMNVSTLELGDSALYLCASSPSLAGGQADTQYFGPGTRLTVL.

The rearrangement joins TRBV7-6 to TRBJ2-3; the D gene is possibly TRBD2 (6 bases). CDR1 is SGHVS, CDR2 FNYEAQ, per germline. The CDR3 is 16 amino acids. V lost 3 bases to trimming and J lost 2 bases, with 15 bases between them. The CDR3 sequence is CASSFTATRLTDTQYF. CDR3 bases: TGTGCCAGCAGCTTTACAGCGACTAGACTCACAGATACGCAGTATTTT.

The chain carries TRBV9 and TRBJ2-7; weak D call: TRBD2 (6 bases). Germline CDR1 is SGDLS and CDR2 is YYNGEE. Trimming left V 3 bases short and J 4 bases short, with 11 bases between. This CDR3 has 13 residues. In DNA form, the CDR3 reads TGTGCCAGCAGCGATGGGACTTCTTACGAGCAGTACTTC. This encodes CASSDGTSYEQYF. Variable domain in full (rest from reference TRBV9 and TRBJ2-7): DSGVTQTPKHLITATGQRVTLRCSPRSGDLSVYWYQQSLDQGLQFLIQYYNGEERAKGNILERFSAQQFPDLHSELNLSSLELGDSALYFCASSDGTSYEQYFGPGTRLTVT.

The chain uses TRBV7-8 and TRBJ2-7; D not certain. This CDR3 contains 14 residues. The germline V gene has CDR1 SGHVS and CDR2 FQNEAQ. V was cut by 4 bases and J by 2 bases, with 12 bases left in between. The CDR3 DNA reads TGTGCCAGCAGCTATCTAGTAAGCACCTACGAGCAGTACTTC. Translating it yields CASSYLVSTYEQYF.

J is TRBJ2-7 and V is TRBV12-5, with D unresolved. CDR1 and CDR2 from the germline V gene are LGHNT and FRNRAP. CDR3 length equals 13 residues. Trimming stripped 6 bases from V and 3 bases from J, with 12 bases between. The CDR3 reads CASGNGDLYEQYF. The CDR3 region has the DNA TGTGCTAGTGGGAACGGTGATCTCTACGAGCAGTACTTC.

This sequence joins TRBV30 and TRBJ2-7, with 11 bases identical to TRBD2. The V gene's germline CDR1 is GTSNPN and CDR2 SVGIG (reference sequence). Trimming at V came to 2 bases and at J to 0 bases, leaving 3 bases not matched to a gene. The CDR3 runs to 15 residues. The CDR3 spells CAWSKLAGASYEQYF. The CDR3 DNA reads as TGTGCCTGGAGTAAACTAGCGGGAGCCTCCTACGAGCAGTACTTC.

Note on this clone: Other nucleotide sequences from this sample produce the same CDR3. The rearrangement links TRBV30 to TRBJ1-1; weak D call: TRBD1 (5 bases). This CDR3 spans 13 amino acids. CDR1 GTSNPN and CDR2 SVGIG come from the germline V gene (reference sequence). Deletions cut 0 bases from V and 4 bases from J, with 9 bases between. In DNA form, the CDR3 reads TGTGCCTGGAGTGTCCGGGGCGGCACTGAAGCTTTCTTT. It yields the protein CAWSVRGGTEAFF.

The V call is TRBV14, the J call TRBJ2-3; D not certain. Germline V CDR1 and CDR2: SGHDN, FVKESK. The CDR3 is made up of 12 amino acids. V gave up 4 bases and J gave up 6 bases, with 8 bases separating them. CDR3 loop: CASSLPEDTQYF. CDR3 DNA sequence: TGTGCCAGCAGCCTTCCTGAGGATACGCAGTATTTT.

The chain carries TRBV25-1 and TRBJ2-7; D may be TRBD1 or TRBD2 (5 bases each). Germline V gene data show CDR1 as MGHDK and CDR2 as SYGVNS. There are 12 residues in the CDR3. V was shortened by 8 bases and J by 8 bases, with 16 bases between the two germline ends. This CDR3 is CASSSSPGQQYF. CDR3 coding DNA: TGTGCCAGCTCGAGTTCGCCGGGACAGCAGTACTTC.

This sequence joins TRBV4-1 and TRBJ1-3; D is perhaps TRBD1 (6 bases). The CDR3 extends over 14 amino acids. V was pared by 0 bases and J by 7 bases, with 10 bases between. In germline, CDR1 is MGHRA, CDR2 YSYEKL. The DNA for the CDR3 is TGCGCCAGCAGCCAAGATCGTCAGGGGAACACCATATATTTT. Its protein is CASSQDRQGNTIYF.

J is TRBJ2-7 and V is TRBV23-1; possibly TRBD2 for D (6 bases). TRBV23-1 is noted as an ORF with a role that remains uncertain. The CDR3 sequence is 14 residues long. CDR3 amino acids: CARAGPRVSYEQYF. DNA of the CDR3: TGCGCTCGCGCGGGGCCACGGGTTTCCTACGAGCAGTACTTC.

The rearrangement links TRBV28 to TRBJ2-4; no clear D. Per germline, CDR1 MDHEN and CDR2 SYDVKM. The CDR3 is 15 residues long. Trimming pared 2 bases from V and 5 bases from J, leaving 13 bases between. CDR3 amino acids: CASSLQWQEENIQYF. CDR3 in DNA: TGTGCCAGCAGTTTACAGTGGCAGGAAGAAAACATTCAGTACTTC.